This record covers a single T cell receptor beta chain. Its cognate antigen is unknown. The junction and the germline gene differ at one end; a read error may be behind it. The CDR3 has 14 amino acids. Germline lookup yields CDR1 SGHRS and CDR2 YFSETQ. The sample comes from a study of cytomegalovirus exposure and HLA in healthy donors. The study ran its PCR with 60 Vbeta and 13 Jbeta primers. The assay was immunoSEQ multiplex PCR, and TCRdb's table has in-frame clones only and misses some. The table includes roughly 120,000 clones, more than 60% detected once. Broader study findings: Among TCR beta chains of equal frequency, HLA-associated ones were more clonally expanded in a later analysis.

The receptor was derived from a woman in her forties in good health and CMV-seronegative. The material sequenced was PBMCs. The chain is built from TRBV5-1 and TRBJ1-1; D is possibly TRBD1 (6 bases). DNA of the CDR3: TGCGCCAGCCGCTTGGCAGGGGTCAACACTGAAGCTTTCTTT. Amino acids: CASRLAGVNTEAFF.